The sequence of this TCR beta chain was determined in a study of T cells after yellow fever vaccination. This clonotype has ten or more counts. Its antigen is not known. V was clipped by 1 base and J by 7 bases; unmatched bases: 4. Germline CDR1 SGHTA, CDR2 FQGNSA. This CDR3 region has 15 residues. Study outcomes and limitations: Post-booster samples contained most primary-vaccination clones (more than 95% CD4, roughly 88% CD8). By day 5 rather than day 15, the secondary response had peaked, though it was weaker. Repertoires obtained by FACS sorting could include abundant clonotypes that entered as contaminants from the bulk population.

TCRdb itself ran the 5' RACE reads through MiXCR, one entry per CDR3 protein. The table lists about 630,000 distinct CDR3 sequences, around 12% of them singletons. The sequences come from PBMCs, collected on the day of the yellow fever booster vaccination. This TCR derives from a man between 25 and 39 years old who received the YFV17D yellow fever vaccine. The chain has TRBV7-2 and TRBJ1-6; TRBD1 matches at 7 bases. In nucleotides, the CDR3 is TGTGCCAGCAGCTTAGAACAGGGGATCAATTCACCCCTCCACTTT. It specifies CASSLEQGINSPLHF.